The 3 T cell receptor beta chains below were found in one sample sequenced in a study of identical twins. MiXCR was run by TCRdb on the 5' RACE reads, yielding one entry per CDR3 protein. The table lists 400,000 to 500,000 distinct CDR3 sequences, more than 13% of them singletons, with approximately 0.98% in the top ten. This same sample was also taken into another study, of yellow fever vaccine responses in identical twins.

Sequenced material: CD4+ T cells sorted from blood. The receptors come from a woman aged 18 to 35 in good health.

The rearrangement joins TRBV5-1 to TRBJ1-6, with D tentatively TRBD1 (6 bases). CDR1 SGHRS and CDR2 YFSETQ come from the germline V gene. The CDR3 covers 15 residues. Trimming left V 1 base short and J 7 bases short, with 12 bases between. CDR3 amino acids: CASSLLGGQNSPLHF. CDR3 in DNA: TGCGCCAGCAGCTTGTTGGGGGGGCAGAATTCACCCCTCCACTTT.

The chain recombines TRBV18 with TRBJ1-2, with D unclear. CDR1 and CDR2 (germline): KGHSH, LQKENI. The CDR3 sequence is 14 residues long. V lost 3 bases and J lost 3, with 11 bases in between. The CDR3: CASSPEVYDYGYTF. In nucleotides, the CDR3 is TGTGCCAGCTCACCGGAGGTGTACGACTATGGCTACACCTTC. Together with reference TRBV18 and TRBJ1-2, the CDR3 gives the full variable domain: NAGVMQNPRHLVRRRGQEARLRCSPMKGHSHVYWYRQLPEEGLKFMVYLQKENIIDESGMPKERFSAEFPKEGPSILRIQQVVRGDSAAYFCASSPEVYDYGYTFGSGTRLTVV.

This sequence joins TRBV20-1 and TRBJ2-7; tentative D call: TRBD2 (5 bases). From germline, CDR1 is DFQATT and CDR2 SNEGSKA (reference sequence). This CDR3 comprises 12 residues. V lost 6 bases and J lost 4, with 13 bases in between. CDR3 coding DNA: TGCAGTGCCGAGGGTTCGGCGTACGAGCAGTACTTC. Encoded protein: CSAEGSAYEQYF.